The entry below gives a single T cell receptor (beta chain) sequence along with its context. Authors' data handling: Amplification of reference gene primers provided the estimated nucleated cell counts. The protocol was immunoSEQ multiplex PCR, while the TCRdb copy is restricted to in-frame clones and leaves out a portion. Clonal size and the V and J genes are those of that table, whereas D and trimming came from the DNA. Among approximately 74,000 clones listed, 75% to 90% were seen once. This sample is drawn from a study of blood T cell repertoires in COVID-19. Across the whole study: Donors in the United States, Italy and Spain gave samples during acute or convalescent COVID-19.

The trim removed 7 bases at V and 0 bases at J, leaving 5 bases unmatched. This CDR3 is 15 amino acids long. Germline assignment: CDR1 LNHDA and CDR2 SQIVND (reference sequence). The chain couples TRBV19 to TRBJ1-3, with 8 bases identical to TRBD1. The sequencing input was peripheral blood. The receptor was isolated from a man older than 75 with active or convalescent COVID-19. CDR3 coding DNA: TGTGCCAGTACCACAGGGGGGACCTCTGGAAACACCATATATTTT. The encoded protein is CASTTGGTSGNTIYF.